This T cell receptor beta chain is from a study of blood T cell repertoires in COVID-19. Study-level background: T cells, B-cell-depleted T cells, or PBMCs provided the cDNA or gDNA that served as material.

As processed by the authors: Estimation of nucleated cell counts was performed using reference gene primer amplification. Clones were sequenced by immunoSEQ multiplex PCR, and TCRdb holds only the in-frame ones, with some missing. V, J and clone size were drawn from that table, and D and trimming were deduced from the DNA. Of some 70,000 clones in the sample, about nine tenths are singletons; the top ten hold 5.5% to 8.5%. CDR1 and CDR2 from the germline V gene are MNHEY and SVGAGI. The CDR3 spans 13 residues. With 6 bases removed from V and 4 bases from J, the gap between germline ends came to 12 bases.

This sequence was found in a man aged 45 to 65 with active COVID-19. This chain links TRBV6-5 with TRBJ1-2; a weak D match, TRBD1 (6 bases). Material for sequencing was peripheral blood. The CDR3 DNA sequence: TGTGCCAGCAGGTGGTGGGGGCCCTATGGCTACACCTTC. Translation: CASRWWGPYGYTF.